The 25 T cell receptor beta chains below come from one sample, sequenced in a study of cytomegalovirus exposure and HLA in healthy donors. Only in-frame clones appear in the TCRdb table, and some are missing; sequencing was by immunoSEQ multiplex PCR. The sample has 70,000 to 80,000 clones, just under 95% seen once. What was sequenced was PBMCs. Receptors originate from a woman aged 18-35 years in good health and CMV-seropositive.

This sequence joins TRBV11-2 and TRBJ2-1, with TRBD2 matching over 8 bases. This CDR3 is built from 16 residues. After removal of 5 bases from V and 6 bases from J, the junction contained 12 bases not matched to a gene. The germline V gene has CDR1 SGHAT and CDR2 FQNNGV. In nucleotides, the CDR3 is TGTGCCAGCAGCCTTGAGCGGGAGCTCCGGGGCAATGAGCAGTTCTTC. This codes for CASSLERELRGNEQFF. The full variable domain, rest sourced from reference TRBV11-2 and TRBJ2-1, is EAGVAQSPRYKIIEKRQSVAFWCNPISGHATLYWYQQILGQGPKLLIQFQNNGVVDDSQLPKDRFSAERLKGVDSTLKIQPAKLEDSAVYLCASSLERELRGNEQFFGPGTRLTVL.

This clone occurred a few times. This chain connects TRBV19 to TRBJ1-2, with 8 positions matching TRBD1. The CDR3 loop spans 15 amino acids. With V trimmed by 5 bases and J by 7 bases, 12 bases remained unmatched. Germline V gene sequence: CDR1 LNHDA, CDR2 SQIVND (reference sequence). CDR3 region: CASSGGQGSVGGYTF. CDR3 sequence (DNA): TGTGCCAGTAGTGGAGGACAGGGCTCCGTGGGTGGCTACACCTTC.

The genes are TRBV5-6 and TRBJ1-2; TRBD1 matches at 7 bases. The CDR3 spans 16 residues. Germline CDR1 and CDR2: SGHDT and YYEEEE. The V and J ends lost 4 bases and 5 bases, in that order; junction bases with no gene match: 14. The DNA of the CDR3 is TGTGCCAGCAGCCGTTTTCTCCCCGACAGGGCGTATGGCTACACCTTC. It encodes CASSRFLPDRAYGYTF.

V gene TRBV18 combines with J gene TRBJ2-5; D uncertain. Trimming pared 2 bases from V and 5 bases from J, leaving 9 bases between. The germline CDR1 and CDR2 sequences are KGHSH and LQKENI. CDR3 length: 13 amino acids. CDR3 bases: TGTGCCAGCTCACCAGGTTTGCGGGAGACCCAGTACTTC. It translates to CASSPGLRETQYF.

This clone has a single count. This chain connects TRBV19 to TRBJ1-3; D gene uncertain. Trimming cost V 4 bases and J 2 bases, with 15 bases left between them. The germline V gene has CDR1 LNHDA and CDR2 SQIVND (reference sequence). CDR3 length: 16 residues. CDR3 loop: CASSSPSGVPGNTIYF. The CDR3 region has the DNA TGTGCCAGTAGTAGCCCTTCAGGTGTTCCTGGAAACACCATATATTTT.

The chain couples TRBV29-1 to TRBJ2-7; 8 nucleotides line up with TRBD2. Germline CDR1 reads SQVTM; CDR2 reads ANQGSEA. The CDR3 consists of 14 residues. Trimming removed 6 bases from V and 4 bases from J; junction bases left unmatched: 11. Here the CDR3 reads CSVRPAGVGYEQYF. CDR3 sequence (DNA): TGCAGCGTGAGGCCAGCGGGAGTAGGGTACGAGCAGTACTTC.

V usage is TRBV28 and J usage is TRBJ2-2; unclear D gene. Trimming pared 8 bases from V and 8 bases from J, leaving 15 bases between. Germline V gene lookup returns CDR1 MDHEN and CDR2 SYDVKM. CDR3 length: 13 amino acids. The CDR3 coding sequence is TGTGCCAGCCATACAGTGGTTGGGGGGGAGCTGTTTTTT. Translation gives CASHTVVGGELFF.

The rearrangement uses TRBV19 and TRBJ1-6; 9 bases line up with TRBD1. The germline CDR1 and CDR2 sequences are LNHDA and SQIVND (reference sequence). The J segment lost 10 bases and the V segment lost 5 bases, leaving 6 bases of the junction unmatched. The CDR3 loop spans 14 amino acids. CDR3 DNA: TGTGCCAGTAGTGTCGACAGGGGGAGATCACCCCTCCACTTT. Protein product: CASSVDRGRSPLHF.

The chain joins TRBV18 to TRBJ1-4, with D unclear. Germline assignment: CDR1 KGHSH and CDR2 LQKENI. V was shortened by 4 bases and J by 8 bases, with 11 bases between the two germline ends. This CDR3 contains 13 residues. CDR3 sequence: CASSRSGGEKLFF. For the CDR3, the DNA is TGTGCCAGCTCACGTTCAGGAGGCGAAAAACTGTTTTTT.

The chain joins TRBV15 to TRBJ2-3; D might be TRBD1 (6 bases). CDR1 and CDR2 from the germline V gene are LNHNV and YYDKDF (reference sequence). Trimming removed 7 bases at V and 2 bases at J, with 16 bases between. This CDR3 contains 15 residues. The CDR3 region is CATKEQGYNTDTQYF. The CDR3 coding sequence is TGTGCCACCAAGGAACAGGGATACAACACAGATACGCAGTATTTT.

The CDR3 DNA reads as TGTGCCAGCAGTTTATCGGGGCGGGGGGACAAAGAGACCCAGTACTTC. Encoded protein: CASSLSGRGDKETQYF. The chain is built from TRBV27 and TRBJ2-5, with TRBD2 matching over 8 bases. Losses at the gene ends were 0 bases for V and 3 bases for J; bases not matched to a gene: 6. From germline, CDR1 is MNHEY and CDR2 SMNVEV (reference sequence). CDR3 length equals 16 residues.

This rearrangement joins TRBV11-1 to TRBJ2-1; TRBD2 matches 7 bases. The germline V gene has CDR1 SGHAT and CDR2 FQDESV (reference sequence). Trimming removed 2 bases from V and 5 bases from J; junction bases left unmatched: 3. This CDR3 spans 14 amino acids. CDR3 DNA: TGTGCCAGCAGCTTAATCGGGGGGAACAATGAGCAGTTCTTC. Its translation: CASSLIGGNNEQFF.

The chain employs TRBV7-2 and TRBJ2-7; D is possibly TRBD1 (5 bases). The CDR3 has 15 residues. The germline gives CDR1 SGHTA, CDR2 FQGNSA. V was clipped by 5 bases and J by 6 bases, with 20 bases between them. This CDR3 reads CASSAQATGEAEQYF. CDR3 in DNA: TGTGCCAGCAGCGCACAGGCAACGGGTGAAGCCGAGCAGTACTTC.

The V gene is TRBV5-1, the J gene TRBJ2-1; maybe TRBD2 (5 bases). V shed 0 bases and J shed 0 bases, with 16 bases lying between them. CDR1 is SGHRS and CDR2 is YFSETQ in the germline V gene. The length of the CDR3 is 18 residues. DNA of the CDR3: TGCGCCAGCAGCTTGGCCATCGGGGTGGGAACCTCCTACAATGAGCAGTTCTTC. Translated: CASSLAIGVGTSYNEQFF.

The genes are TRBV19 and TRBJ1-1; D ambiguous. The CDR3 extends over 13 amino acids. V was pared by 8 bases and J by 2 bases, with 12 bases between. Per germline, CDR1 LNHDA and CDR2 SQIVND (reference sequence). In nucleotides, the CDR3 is TGTGCCAGTGAACAGAAACTTAACACTGAAGCTTTCTTT. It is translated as CASEQKLNTEAFF.

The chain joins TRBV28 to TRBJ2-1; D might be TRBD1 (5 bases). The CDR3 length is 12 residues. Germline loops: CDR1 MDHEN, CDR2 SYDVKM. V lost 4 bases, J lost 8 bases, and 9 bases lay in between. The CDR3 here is CASSSTEDEQFF. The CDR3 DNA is TGTGCCAGCAGTTCGACAGAGGATGAGCAGTTCTTC.

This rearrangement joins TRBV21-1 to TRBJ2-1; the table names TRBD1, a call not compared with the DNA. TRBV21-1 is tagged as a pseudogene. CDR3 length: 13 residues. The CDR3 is CASNRRVIDEQFF. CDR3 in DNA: TGTGCCAGCAACCGCAGGGTTATTGATGAGCAGTTCTTC.

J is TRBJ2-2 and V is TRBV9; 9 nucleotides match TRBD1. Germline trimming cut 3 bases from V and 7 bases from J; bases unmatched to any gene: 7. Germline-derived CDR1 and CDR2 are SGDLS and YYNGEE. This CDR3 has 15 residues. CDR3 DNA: TGTGCCAGCAGCGCTGACAGGGGGAAGGGCGGGGAGCTGTTTTTT. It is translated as CASSADRGKGGELFF.

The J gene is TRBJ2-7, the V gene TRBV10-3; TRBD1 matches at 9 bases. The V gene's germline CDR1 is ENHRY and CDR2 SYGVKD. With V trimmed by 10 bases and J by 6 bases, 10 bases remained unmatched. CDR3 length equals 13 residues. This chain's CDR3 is CATAAGTGFEQYF. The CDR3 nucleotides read TGTGCCACCGCGGCAGGGACAGGGTTCGAGCAGTACTTC.

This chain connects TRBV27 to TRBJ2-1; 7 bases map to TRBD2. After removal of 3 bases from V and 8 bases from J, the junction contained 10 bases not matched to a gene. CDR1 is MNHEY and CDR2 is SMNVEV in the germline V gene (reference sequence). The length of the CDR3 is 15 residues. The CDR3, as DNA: TGTGCCAGCAGTTTTCGTAAGGGAGGGCTCGATGAGCAGTTCTTC. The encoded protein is CASSFRKGGLDEQFF.

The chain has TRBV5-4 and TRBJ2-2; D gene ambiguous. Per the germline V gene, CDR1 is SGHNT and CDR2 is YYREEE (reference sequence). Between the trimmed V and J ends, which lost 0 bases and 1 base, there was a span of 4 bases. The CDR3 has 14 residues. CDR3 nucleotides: TGTGCCAGCAGCTTGGACGGGAACACCGGGGAGCTGTTTTTT. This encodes CASSLDGNTGELFF.

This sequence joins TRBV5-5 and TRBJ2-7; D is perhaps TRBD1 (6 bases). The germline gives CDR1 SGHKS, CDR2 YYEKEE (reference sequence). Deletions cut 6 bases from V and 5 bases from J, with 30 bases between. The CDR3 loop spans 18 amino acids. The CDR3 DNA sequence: TGTGCCAGCAAACGAAGCCCGGGACATTTATCCCCCTCGGACGAGCAGTACTTC. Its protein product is CASKRSPGHLSPSDEQYF.

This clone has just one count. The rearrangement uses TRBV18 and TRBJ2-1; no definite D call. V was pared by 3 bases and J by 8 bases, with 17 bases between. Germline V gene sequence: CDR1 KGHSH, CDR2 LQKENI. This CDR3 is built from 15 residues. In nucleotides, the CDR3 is TGTGCCAGCTCACCGCGTCAAATGGGCGTCGATGAGCAGTTCTTC. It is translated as CASSPRQMGVDEQFF.

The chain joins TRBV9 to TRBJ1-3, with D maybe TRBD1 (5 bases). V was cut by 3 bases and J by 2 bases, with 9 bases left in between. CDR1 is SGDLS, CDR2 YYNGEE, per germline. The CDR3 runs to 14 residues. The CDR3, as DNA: TGTGCCAGCAGCGAAAGGGGAACTGGAAACACCATATATTTT. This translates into CASSERGTGNTIYF.

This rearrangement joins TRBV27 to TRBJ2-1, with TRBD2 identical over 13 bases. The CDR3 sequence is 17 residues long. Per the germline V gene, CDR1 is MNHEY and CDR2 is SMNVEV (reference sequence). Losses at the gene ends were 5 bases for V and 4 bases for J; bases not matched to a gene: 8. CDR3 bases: TGTGCCAGCAGTCCCCACCGACTAGCGGGGGGATACAATGAGCAGTTCTTC. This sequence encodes CASSPHRLAGGYNEQFF.